Here is one TCR beta chain with its context. Its antigen is as yet unknown. The data originate from a study of OX40 agonist ivuxolimab in advanced cancers. Study in general: Partial responses, seen in three patients, involved one hepatocellular carcinoma and two cutaneous melanomas.

Trimming removed 1 base from V and 3 bases from J, with 7 bases in between. CDR1 SQVTM and CDR2 ANQGSEA come from the germline V gene. The CDR3 has 12 amino acids. Study-wide findings and caveats: Dosing at 0.1 to 3.0 mg/kg was accompanied by clonal expansion of CD4+ and CD8+ blood T cells by week 6.

Using immunoSEQ multiplex PCR, the repertoire was profiled, and TCRdb retains in-frame clones only, with some absent. Here the sample spans roughly 60,000 clones, about 83% being singletons. Sequenced here: CD4+ or CD8+ T cells sorted from blood, sampled in a trial of the OX40 agonist ivuxolimab. The source is an adult with an advanced solid tumor such as melanoma, head and neck, liver or kidney cancer. The genes are TRBV29-1 and TRBJ2-7, with D unresolved. The CDR3 loop is CSVEGGLYEQYF. The CDR3 DNA reads as TGCAGCGTTGAAGGGGGTCTCTACGAGCAGTACTTC.